The 17 T cell receptor beta chains below all came from one sample that was sequenced in a study of blood T cell repertoires in COVID-19. The repertoire was sequenced with immunoSEQ multiplex PCR; TCRdb's copy has only in-frame clones and lacks some. The sample lists about 160,000 clones, 70% to 90% occurring once. The sample was peripheral blood. Every receptor here comes from a woman between 45 and 65 years old with COVID-19, enrolled during active disease.

The table lists this clone with a count of one. The rearrangement uses TRBV11-2 and TRBJ2-1; tentatively, D is TRBD1 (6 bases). Trimming shortened V by 8 bases and J by 7 bases, and 15 bases separated the two germline ends. Looked up from germline, CDR1 is SGHAT and CDR2 is FQNNGV. The CDR3 is 13 residues long. The CDR3 loop reads CASQTTGLNEQFF. Here the CDR3 DNA reads TGTGCCAGCCAGACAACAGGGTTGAATGAGCAGTTCTTC. Variable domain in full (rest from reference TRBV11-2 and TRBJ2-1): EAGVAQSPRYKIIEKRQSVAFWCNPISGHATLYWYQQILGQGPKLLIQFQNNGVVDDSQLPKDRFSAERLKGVDSTLKIQPAKLEDSAVYLCASQTTGLNEQFFGPGTRLTVL.

The V gene is TRBV7-9, the J gene TRBJ2-7; 11 positions match TRBD1. V shed 5 bases, J shed 7 bases, and the junction held 10 bases outside the gene matches. Germline V CDR1 and CDR2: SEHNR, FQNEAQ (reference sequence). The CDR3 contains 15 residues. CDR3 residues: CASSPYGQGAGEQYF. The CDR3 DNA reads TGTGCCAGCAGCCCCTATGGACAGGGGGCCGGTGAGCAGTACTTC.

The chain carries TRBV19 and TRBJ1-2; 8 positions agree with TRBD1. The CDR3 totals 14 residues. The germline gives CDR1 LNHDA, CDR2 SQIVND (reference sequence). After removal of 6 bases from V and 7 bases from J, the junction contained 10 bases not matched to a gene. CDR3 nucleotides: TGTGCCAGTAGCCGGGGGCAGGGGGCGCTTGGCTACACCTTC. Encoded protein: CASSRGQGALGYTF. Filled out from reference TRBV19 and TRBJ1-2, the complete variable domain reads DGGITQSPKYLFRKEGQNVTLSCEQNLNHDAMYWYRQDPGQGLRLIYYSQIVNDFQKGDIAEGYSVSREKKESFPLTVTSAQKNPTAFYLCASSRGQGALGYTFGSGTRLTVV.

V is TRBV5-1 and J is TRBJ1-1; D is ambiguous. This CDR3 comprises 13 residues. Trimming removed 0 bases from V and 4 bases from J, with 7 bases in between. The germline V gene has CDR1 SGHRS and CDR2 YFSETQ. Written as DNA, the CDR3 is TGCGCCAGCAGCTTGGGGGGAGTCACTGAAGCTTTCTTT. This codes for CASSLGGVTEAFF.

The rearrangement joins TRBV4-1 to TRBJ1-5, with 7 bases fitting TRBD1. This CDR3 spans 15 amino acids. With 4 bases clipped from V and 0 bases from J, the junction kept 3 bases outside the gene matches. Germline-derived CDR1 and CDR2 are MGHRA and YSYEKL. CDR3 amino acids: CASSPRQGSNQPQHF. CDR3 in DNA: TGCGCCAGCAGCCCGCGACAGGGTAGCAATCAGCCCCAGCATTTT.

Only a few counts were recorded for this clone. The rearrangement uses TRBV28 and TRBJ2-7; 9 bases line up with TRBD1. The germline V gene has CDR1 MDHEN and CDR2 SYDVKM. This CDR3 spans 15 amino acids. The J segment lost 1 base and the V segment lost 4 bases, leaving 5 bases of the junction unmatched. The CDR3 protein is CASSSTGTGSYEQYF. The CDR3 coding sequence is TGTGCCAGCAGTTCAACCGGGACAGGGTCCTACGAGCAGTACTTC.

The count of this clone is one. V is TRBV10-2 and J is TRBJ2-7, with 8 bases that match TRBD1. The trim removed 6 bases at V and 5 bases at J, leaving 6 bases unmatched. In germline, CDR1 is WSHSY, CDR2 SAAADI. The length of the CDR3 is 13 residues. Written as DNA, the CDR3 is TGCGCCAGCAGGAGGACAGGGATCGACGAGCAGTACTTC. It encodes CASRRTGIDEQYF.

This clone was recorded only once. V and J are TRBV6-1 and TRBJ2-1, with a possible D match to TRBD1 (5 bases). V lost 1 base, J lost 0 bases, and 7 bases lay in between. There are 15 residues in the CDR3. CDR1 MNHNS and CDR2 SASEGT come from the germline V gene. This CDR3 reads CASSEVDTSYNEQFF. The CDR3 DNA follows: TGTGCCAGCAGTGAAGTGGACACCTCCTACAATGAGCAGTTCTTC.

This clone is deemed medium-sized. The rearrangement links TRBV6-2 or TRBV6-3 to TRBJ2-7; D possibly corresponds to TRBD1 (6 bases). Trimming cost V 4 bases and J 0 bases, with 7 bases left between them. Germline V CDR1 and CDR2: MNHEY, SVGEGT. The CDR3 has 13 amino acids. The CDR3 protein is CASSLGHSYEQYF. The CDR3 DNA follows: TGTGCCAGCAGTTTGGGACACTCCTACGAGCAGTACTTC.

V and J are TRBV15 and TRBJ2-5; tentatively, D is TRBD2 (6 bases). V lost 5 bases and J 5 bases, leaving 15 bases between the germline ends. The CDR3 length is 14 residues. Germline-derived CDR1 and CDR2 are LNHNV and YYDKDF (reference sequence). CDR3 loop: CATSARGGGETQYF. The CDR3 DNA is TGTGCCACCAGCGCCCGAGGTGGGGGGGAGACCCAGTACTTC.

The chain links TRBV6-2 or TRBV6-3 to TRBJ1-4; no firm D call. V lost 6 bases and J lost 5, with 19 bases in between. CDR1 is MNHEY and CDR2 is SVGEGT in the germline V gene. The CDR3 spans 16 residues. CDR3 DNA: TGTGCCAGCAGCCCTACCTTTTTGTCCTACAATGAAAAACTGTTTTTT. Protein sequence: CASSPTFLSYNEKLFF.

DNA of the CDR3: TGCGCCAGCAGCTTGGAGGGCCAAGGGGTGAACACTGAAGCTTTCTTT. Residues: CASSLEGQGVNTEAFF. This chain connects TRBV5-1 to TRBJ1-1; the D gene is possibly TRBD1 (5 bases). With 0 bases removed from V and 0 bases from J, the gap between germline ends came to 12 bases. Germline CDR1 reads SGHRS; CDR2 reads YFSETQ. The CDR3 runs to 16 residues.

The J gene is TRBJ1-1, the V gene TRBV27, with D unclear. Germline CDR1 and CDR2: MNHEY and SMNVEV (reference sequence). Trimming left V 0 bases short and J 1 base short, with 9 bases between. The CDR3 length is 15 residues. The CDR3 reads CASSLSKAGNTEAFF. CDR3 in DNA: TGTGCCAGCAGTTTATCAAAAGCCGGGAACACTGAAGCTTTCTTT.

The gene calls are TRBV30 and TRBJ2-3; the D gene is possibly TRBD2 (6 bases). The germline V and J ends were trimmed by 0 bases and 4 bases, with 8 bases remaining between them. Germline loops: CDR1 GTSNPN, CDR2 SVGIG (reference sequence). CDR3 size: 13 residues. Here the CDR3 reads CAWSVPGADTQYF. Here the CDR3 DNA reads TGTGCCTGGAGTGTCCCGGGAGCAGATACGCAGTATTTT.

This clone was recorded once. DNA for the CDR3: TGCAGCGTATGGGACAATCCCTACGAGCAGTACTTC. This sequence encodes CSVWDNPYEQYF. The genes are TRBV29-1 and TRBJ2-7; a possible D gene is TRBD1 (6 bases). The CDR3 has 12 amino acids. Germline V gene data show CDR1 as SQVTM and CDR2 as ANQGSEA. The V gene lost 6 bases and the J gene lost 2 bases, with 11 bases spanning the gap.

The V and J genes are TRBV2 and TRBJ1-6; D may be TRBD1 (6 bases). Between the trimmed V and J ends, which lost 5 bases and 0 bases, there was a span of 8 bases. CDR1 SNHLY and CDR2 FYNNEI come from the germline V gene. The CDR3 has 15 amino acids. The CDR3 nucleotides read TGTGCCAGCAGTACGGACAGCTCCTATAATTCACCCCTCCACTTT. Its translation is CASSTDSSYNSPLHF. Looking up the rest from reference TRBV2 and TRBJ1-6 gives the full variable domain: EPEVTQTPSHQVTQMGQEVILRCVPISNHLYFYWYRQILGQKVEFLVSFYNNEISEKSEIFDDQFSVERPDGSNFTLKIRSTKLEDSAMYFCASSTDSSYNSPLHFGNGTRLTVT.

The gene calls are TRBV11-2 and TRBJ2-7; TRBD2 matches 10 bases. The CDR3 is made up of 15 amino acids. V gave up 1 base and J gave up 4 bases; unmatched junction bases: 4. CDR1 and CDR2 from the germline V gene are SGHAT and FQNNGV. Here the CDR3 reads CASSLGSSGGYEQYF. In DNA form, the CDR3 reads TGTGCCAGCAGCTTAGGGTCTAGCGGGGGTTACGAGCAGTACTTC.